This T cell receptor beta chain is drawn from a study of cytomegalovirus exposure and HLA in healthy donors. Findings of the study overall: Only CMV serostatus was available as immune exposure information.

13 Jbeta primers and 60 Vbeta primers were used for the PCR. Data came from immunoSEQ multiplex PCR; TCRdb stores just in-frame clones and leaves some out. The sample lists about 130,000 clones, over 70% occurring once. With respect to this clone: Its antigen is unknown.

The sample consisted of PBMCs. This receptor was obtained from a man aged 35 to 55 in good health and CMV-seropositive.

The CDR3 here is CASSLSVWEANNEQFF. CDR3 DNA sequence: TGTGCCAGCAGTTTAAGTGTGTGGGAGGCAAACAATGAGCAGTTCTTC. The chain joins TRBV27 to TRBJ2-1, with a possible D match to TRBD2 (6 bases). CDR1 and CDR2 from the germline V gene are MNHEY and SMNVEV (reference sequence). The CDR3 extends over 16 amino acids. V lost 2 bases, J lost 5 bases, and 16 bases lay in between.